This T cell receptor beta chain was identified during a study of beta chain features in type 1 diabetes (dated by TCRdb to the late 2010s). Background for the entire study: No differences in mean age, gender distribution, total cell number or subset yield were found between patients and healthy donors. A total of 85 million to 140 million sorted cells were examined across all samples, and a strong correlation was observed between cell number per subset and RNA yield. The study compared the TCRB repertoires of sorted circulating CD4+ T cell subsets in recently diagnosed type 1 diabetes patients with those in matched healthy donors. Whereas all 30 or so donors provided naive and central memory subsets, regulatory and stem cell-like memory subsets were isolated from just 8 patients and about 8 healthy donors.

Each donor gave one peripheral blood draw, averaging roughly 100 mL, which was collected into heparinised tubes. A BD FACSAria II and a panel including CD45RO, CCR7, CD25, CD127, CD95 and CD27 were used to sort naive, central memory, regulatory and stem cell-like memory CD4+ T cells. Purity was above 98% for every sorted population. PBMCs were isolated right away by Lymphoprep density gradient centrifugation and were stained directly, without culture. Samples were stained and sorted in pairs, with one healthy donor and one patient per experiment, so that batch effects were minimized. Results and caveats for the whole study, not just this receptor: Shorter templates might have been favored by PCR, but patient and control samples were amplified and corrected together, so both groups would have been affected equally by any skew. At VDJ recombination sites, type 1 diabetes patients had fewer insertions and more deleted nucleotides, which implies abnormalities in thymic rearrangement. Type 1 diabetes patients showed a moderate but significant shortening of TCRB CDR3 length in all four CD4+ subsets. Only small numbers of individuals were included in the HLA sub-analyses, which left unresolved whether HLA type had any influence on TCRB rearrangement. Because cDNA was sequenced instead of genomic DNA, highly expressing activated cells could be over-represented, though the groups showed no difference in activation or CD3 levels. The naive, central memory and regulatory TCRB repertoires appeared to resemble one another more closely among patients than among healthy donors.

The entire amount of isolated RNA was reverse transcribed using the High Capacity cDNA Reverse Transcription Kit, so the sequenced TCRB transcripts were expressed ones. Naive, central memory and regulatory T cell samples underwent deep immunoSEQ sequencing, averaging around 3.7 million total reads per sample. After sorted cells were lysed in RLT buffer, RNA was extracted with DNase-treated RNeasy Micro or Mini kits, with the choice depending on cell number. Each cell subset was processed on its own to prevent cross-contamination, while patient and healthy donor samples were processed together. The immunoSEQ multiplex PCR was used to amplify TCRB sequences from cDNA, generating 87-bp fragments that spanned the CDR3 region. The amplicons were sequenced using the Illumina HiSeq platform. As for how the authors treated the data: PCR bias was computationally corrected using synthetic template baselines, reads within Hamming distance 2 were collapsed, and singletons that could not be merged were discarded. Reads were aligned against IMGT to assign V, D and J genes, CDR3 length and insertions or deletions at six rearrangement sites. Within each subset, clonotype counts were normalized to the number of sorted cells before true diversity and Gini coefficients were calculated with the tcR R package. Repertoire sharing was quantified using the overlap coefficient calculated on TCRB nucleotide sequences. As a proxy for the pre-selection repertoire, out-of-frame TCRB sequences from naive cells were analyzed. In its TCRdb copy, this immuneACCESS table keeps in-frame sequences only and misses some clones. Where compared with another copy, unresolved V genes explain less than half of these, and the others have no known cause. Clonal size and the V and J genes are those of that table, whereas D and trimming came from the DNA. The sample yields more than 250,000 clones; 20% to 25% were counted once. Around 0.011% of the sample is in the top ten clones.

Points on this clone: The specificity of this receptor is unknown. Nothing much larger sits one base from this clone, and base qualities are not available.

This TCR derives from a woman aged 25 to 39 with type 1 diabetes. Sample: naive CD4+ T cells from blood. The sample's cell subset or site, from its label and the paper: true naive CD4+ T cells.

DNA sequence: TGTGCCAGCAGCTTAGCCTGGCCCCCATCTGGGGCCAACGTCCTGACTTTC. Its translation is CASSLAWPPSGANVLTF. The chain is assembled from TRBV7-2 and TRBJ2-6, with the D gene call left open. The V and J ends are trimmed by 0 bases and 1 base, leaving 10 bases between them. The CDR3 covers 17 residues, taking in both the cysteine and the phenylalanine. Only the CDR3 portion is preserved as DNA: 51 bases, with reading frame beginning at the first base. The CDR1 and CDR2 encoded by the germline V gene are SGHTA and FQGNSA.